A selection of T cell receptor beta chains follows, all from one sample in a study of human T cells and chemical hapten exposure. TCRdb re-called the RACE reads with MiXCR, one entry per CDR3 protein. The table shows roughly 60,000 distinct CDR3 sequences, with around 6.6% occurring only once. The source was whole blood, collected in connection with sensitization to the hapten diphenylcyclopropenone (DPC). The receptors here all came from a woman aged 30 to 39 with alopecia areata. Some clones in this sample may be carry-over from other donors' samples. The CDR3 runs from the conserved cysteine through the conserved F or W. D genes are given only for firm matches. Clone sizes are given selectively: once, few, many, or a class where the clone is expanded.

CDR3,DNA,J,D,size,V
CASSGDRGHEAFF,TGTGCCAGCAGTGGCGACAGGGGCCATGAAGCTTTCTTT,TRBJ1-1,TRBD1,many,TRBV2
CSARVIAEFPQETQYF,TGCAGTGCTAGAGTTATAGCAGAGTTTCCCCAAGAGACCCAGTACTTC,TRBJ2-5,-,many,TRBV20-1
CASSPPEGTSTHGQYF,TGTGCCAGCTCACCACCGGAAGGGACTAGCACCCACGGGCAGTACTTC,TRBJ2-7,TRBD2,-,TRBV18
CATSDSFSGAADTQYF,TGTGCCACCAGTGATTCATTTAGCGGGGCGGCAGATACGCAGTATTTT,TRBJ2-3,TRBD2,many,TRBV24-1
CASSQGTGSGANVLTF,TGTGCCAGCAGCCAAGGGACAGGCTCTGGGGCCAACGTCCTGACTTTC,TRBJ2-6,TRBD1,many,TRBV3-1
CASSQVPAGAYNEQFF,TGTGCCAGCAGCCAAGTACCAGCGGGGGCCTACAATGAGCAGTTCTTC,TRBJ2-1,TRBD2,many,TRBV3-1
CASSLGIQNEQYF,TGTGCCAGCAGTTTGGGGATTCAGAACGAGCAGTACTTC,TRBJ2-7,-,many,TRBV12-3/TRBV12-4
CSALDGFTDTQYF,TGCAGCGCCCTGGACGGGTTCACAGATACGCAGTATTTT,TRBJ2-3,-,many,TRBV29-1
CSAQPGVSYEQYF,TGCAGTGCCCAGCCTGGGGTTTCCTACGAGCAGTACTTC,TRBJ2-7,-,many,TRBV20-1
CASTTPNQGEAFF,TGTGCCAGCACAACTCCGAATCAGGGTGAAGCTTTCTTT,TRBJ1-1,-,-,TRBV19
CSVDPGGSKNTEAFF,TGCAGCGTTGATCCGGGGGGCAGTAAGAACACTGAAGCTTTCTTT,TRBJ1-1,-,-,TRBV29-1
CSLERRGSGLYTDTQYF,TGCAGTCTAGAGAGAAGGGGATCAGGACTATACACAGATACGCAGTATTTT,TRBJ2-3,-,many,TRBV20-1
CASSLPGTGSTDTQYF,TGTGCCAGCAGTCTGCCCGGGACAGGGTCCACAGATACGCAGTATTTT,TRBJ2-3,TRBD1,few,TRBV6-5
CASTRDSTYEQYF,TGTGCCAGCACCCGGGACAGCACCTACGAGCAGTACTTC,TRBJ2-7,TRBD1,many,TRBV6-5
CASSPGQHSGNTIYF,TGTGCCAGCAGCCCGGGACAGCACTCTGGAAACACCATATATTTT,TRBJ1-3,TRBD1,many,TRBV6-5
CASSYSAESTDTQYF,TGTGCCAGCAGTTACTCTGCGGAAAGCACAGATACGCAGTATTTT,TRBJ2-3,-,once,TRBV6-5
CASSRDRAVRDTIYF,TGTGCCAGCAGCAGGGACAGGGCCGTCAGGGACACCATATATTTT,TRBJ1-3,TRBD1,many,TRBV28
CASSSRTGRTDTQYF,TGTGCCAGCAGTTCTCGGACAGGGAGGACAGATACGCAGTATTTT,TRBJ2-3,TRBD1,many,TRBV6-5
CASSQREVGGSTEAFF,TGTGCCAGCAGCCAAAGAGAAGTAGGAGGGAGCACTGAAGCTTTCTTT,TRBJ1-1,-,many,TRBV4-2
CASRGRQTQEGDGDTF,TGTGCCAGCAGAGGGAGGCAGACGCAAGAAGGGGATGGCGACACCTTC,TRBJ1-2,-,-,TRBV7-9
CASSHDLGITTDTQYF,TGTGCCAGCAGCCATGATCTGGGGATCACAACAGATACGCAGTATTTT,TRBJ2-3,-,few,TRBV4-2
CASSDSNEKLFF,TGTGCCAGCAGCGACAGTAATGAAAAACTGTTTTTT,TRBJ1-4,-,many,TRBV6-2/TRBV6-3
CASSQLLGGFTEAFF,TGTGCCAGCAGCCAACTATTAGGGGGGTTCACTGAAGCTTTCTTT,TRBJ1-1,-,few,TRBV3-1
CASSESGGSQPQHF,TGTGCCAGCAGTGAATCAGGGGGGAGTCAGCCCCAGCATTTT,TRBJ1-5,TRBD1,many,TRBV2
CASSLRGQETQYF,TGTGCCAGCAGTTTACGGGGGCAAGAGACCCAGTACTTC,TRBJ2-5,-,few,TRBV12-3/TRBV12-4
CSARDPVRGGTTEAFF,TGCAGTGCTAGAGATCCGGTAAGGGGGGGGACCACTGAAGCTTTCTTT,TRBJ1-1,-,many,TRBV20-1
CASSQVRNTGELFF,TGTGCCAGCAGCCAAGTCAGGAACACCGGGGAGCTGTTTTTT,TRBJ2-2,-,many,TRBV3-1
CASKQGNNSPLHF,TGTGCCAGCAAACAGGGGAATAATTCACCCCTCCACTTT,TRBJ1-6,TRBD1,-,TRBV6-5
CASSISSGYNEQFF,TGTGCCAGTAGTATATCCTCGGGGTACAATGAGCAGTTCTTC,TRBJ2-1,-,-,TRBV19
CASSGGLRYGYTF,TGTGCCAGCAGTGGGGGGCTGCGCTATGGCTACACCTTC,TRBJ1-2,-,many,TRBV7-9
CASSPAWAGPSGNTIYF,TGTGCCAGCTCACCAGCGTGGGCAGGACCCTCTGGAAACACCATATATTTT,TRBJ1-3,-,many,TRBV18
CASSEGRGWDTEAFF,TGTGCCAGCAGTGAGGGTAGGGGTTGGGACACTGAAGCTTTCTTT,TRBJ1-1,-,many,TRBV2
CASSSGQGAVGGYTF,TGCGCCAGCAGCTCGGGACAGGGTGCGGTCGGTGGCTACACCTTC,TRBJ1-2,TRBD1,few,TRBV5-1
CSVAETRTEAFF,TGCAGCGTTGCAGAGACACGCACTGAAGCTTTCTTT,TRBJ1-1,-,-,TRBV29-1
CSARDHAGNEAFF,TGCAGTGCTAGAGATCATGCCGGGAACGAAGCTTTCTTT,TRBJ1-1,-,many,TRBV20-1
CASSPTVATEAFF,TGCGCCAGCAGCCCCACAGTGGCCACTGAAGCTTTCTTT,TRBJ1-1,-,many,TRBV5-1
CSAAPSGRANEKLFF,TGCAGTGCTGCCCCCTCAGGTCGGGCTAATGAAAAACTGTTTTTT,TRBJ1-4,-,few,TRBV20-1